This TCR beta chain was sequenced in a study of control samples from healthy donors and cancer patients. Produced via immunoSEQ multiplex PCR; TCRdb's table is partial and in-frame only. In the table there are around 190,000 clones, around nine tenths of which are singletons. The length of the CDR3 is 15 residues. V gave up 1 base and J gave up 6 bases; unmatched junction bases: 8. Germline CDR1 SGHNT, CDR2 YYREEE (reference sequence). Sequenced input: blood. The receptor was derived from a man aged 25 to 40 in good health. This chain joins TRBV5-4 and TRBJ1-2; TRBD1 matches 8 bases. The DNA for the CDR3 is TGTGCCAGCAGCTTGACTGGCCAGGGGGCGAATGGCTACACCTTC. It is translated as CASSLTGQGANGYTF.